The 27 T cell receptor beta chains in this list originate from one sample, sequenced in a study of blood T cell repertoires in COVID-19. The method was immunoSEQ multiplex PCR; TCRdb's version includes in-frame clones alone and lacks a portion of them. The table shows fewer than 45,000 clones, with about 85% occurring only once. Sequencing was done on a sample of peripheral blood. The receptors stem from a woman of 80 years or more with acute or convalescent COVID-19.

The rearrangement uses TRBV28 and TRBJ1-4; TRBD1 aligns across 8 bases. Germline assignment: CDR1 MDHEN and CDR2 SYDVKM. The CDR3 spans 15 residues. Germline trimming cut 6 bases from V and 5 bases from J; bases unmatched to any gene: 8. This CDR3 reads CASSPQGAPNEKLFF. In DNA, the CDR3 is TGTGCCAGCAGCCCCCAGGGGGCGCCGAATGAAAAACTGTTTTTT.

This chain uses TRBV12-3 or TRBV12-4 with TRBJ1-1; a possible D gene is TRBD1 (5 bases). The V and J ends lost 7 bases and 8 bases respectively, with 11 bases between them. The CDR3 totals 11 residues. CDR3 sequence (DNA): TGTGCCAGCAACAACAGGCACGAAGCTTTCTTT. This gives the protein CASNNRHEAFF.

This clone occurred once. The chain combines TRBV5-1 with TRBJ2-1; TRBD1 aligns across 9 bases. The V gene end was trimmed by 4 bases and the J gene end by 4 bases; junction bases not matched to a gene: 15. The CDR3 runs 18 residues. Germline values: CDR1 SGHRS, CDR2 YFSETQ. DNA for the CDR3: TGCGCCAGCAGCGAGCAACTCGGGACAGGGAAGGGATACAATGAGCAGTTCTTC. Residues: CASSEQLGTGKGYNEQFF.

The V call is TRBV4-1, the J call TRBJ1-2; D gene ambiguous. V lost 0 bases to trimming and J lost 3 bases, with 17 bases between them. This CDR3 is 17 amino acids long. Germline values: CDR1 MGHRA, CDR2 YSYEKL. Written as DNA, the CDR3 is TGCGCCAGCAGCCAAGAGCCCCGTGCCGCCGGGGACTATGGCTACACCTTC. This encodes CASSQEPRAAGDYGYTF.

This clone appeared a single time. The CDR3 DNA reads TGCGCCAGCAGCCCCGGGGGTACCGGAAACACCATATATTTT. Amino acid sequence: CASSPGGTGNTIYF. The chain carries TRBV4-1 and TRBJ1-3; the D gene is possibly TRBD1 (5 bases). With 4 bases removed from V and 4 bases from J, the gap between germline ends came to 11 bases. Germline V gives CDR1 MGHRA, CDR2 YSYEKL. The CDR3 runs 14 residues.

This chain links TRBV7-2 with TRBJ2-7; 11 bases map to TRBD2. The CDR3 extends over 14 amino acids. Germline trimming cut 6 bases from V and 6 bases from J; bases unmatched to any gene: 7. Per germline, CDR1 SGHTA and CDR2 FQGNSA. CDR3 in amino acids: CASSGSGRAGEQYF. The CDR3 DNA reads TGTGCCAGCAGTGGTAGCGGGAGGGCCGGCGAGCAGTACTTC.

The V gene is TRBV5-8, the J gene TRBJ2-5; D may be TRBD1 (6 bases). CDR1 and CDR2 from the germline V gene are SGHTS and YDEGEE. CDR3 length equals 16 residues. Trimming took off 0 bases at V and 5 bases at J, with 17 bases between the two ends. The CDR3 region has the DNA TGTGCCAGCAGCTTGGCAGGGGCGATCAGTCGGGAGACCCAGTACTTC. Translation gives CASSLAGAISRETQYF.

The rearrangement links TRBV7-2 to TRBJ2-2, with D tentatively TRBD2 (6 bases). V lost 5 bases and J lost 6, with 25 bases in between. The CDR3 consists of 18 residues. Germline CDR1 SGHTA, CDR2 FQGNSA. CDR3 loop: CASSAIPTSGVRAGELFF. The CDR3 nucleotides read TGTGCCAGCAGCGCGATCCCGACATCGGGGGTCAGGGCCGGGGAGCTGTTTTTT.

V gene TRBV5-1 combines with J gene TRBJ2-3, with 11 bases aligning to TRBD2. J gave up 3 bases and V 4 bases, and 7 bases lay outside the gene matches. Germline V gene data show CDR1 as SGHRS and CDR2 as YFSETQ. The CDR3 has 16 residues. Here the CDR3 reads CASSPTSGVNTDTQYF. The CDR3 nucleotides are TGCGCCAGCAGCCCGACTAGCGGGGTTAATACAGATACGCAGTATTTT.

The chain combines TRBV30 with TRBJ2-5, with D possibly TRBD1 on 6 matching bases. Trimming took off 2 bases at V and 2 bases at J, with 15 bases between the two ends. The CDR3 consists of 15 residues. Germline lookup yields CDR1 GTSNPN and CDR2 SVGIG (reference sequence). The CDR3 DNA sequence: TGTGCCTGGAGTACACAGGGCATCCCGCAAGAGACCCAGTACTTC. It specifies CAWSTQGIPQETQYF.

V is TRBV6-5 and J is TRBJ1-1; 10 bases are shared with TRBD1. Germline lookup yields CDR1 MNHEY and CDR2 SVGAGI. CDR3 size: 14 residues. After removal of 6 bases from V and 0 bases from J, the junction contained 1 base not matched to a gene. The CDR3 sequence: CASRTGGLNTEAFF. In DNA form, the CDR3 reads TGTGCCAGCAGGACAGGGGGCCTGAACACTGAAGCTTTCTTT.

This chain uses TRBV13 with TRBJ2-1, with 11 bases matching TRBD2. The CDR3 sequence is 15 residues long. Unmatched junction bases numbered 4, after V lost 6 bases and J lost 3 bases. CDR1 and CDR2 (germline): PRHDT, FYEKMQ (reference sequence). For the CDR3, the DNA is TGTGCCAGCAGACCGACTAGCGGGATCTACAATGAGCAGTTCTTC. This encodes CASRPTSGIYNEQFF.

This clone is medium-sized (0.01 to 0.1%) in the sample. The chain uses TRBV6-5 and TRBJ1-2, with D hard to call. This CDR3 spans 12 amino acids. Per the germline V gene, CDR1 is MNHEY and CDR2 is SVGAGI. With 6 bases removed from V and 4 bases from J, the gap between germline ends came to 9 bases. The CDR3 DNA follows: TGTGCCAGCAGCGACGACATCTATGGCTACACCTTC. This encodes CASSDDIYGYTF.

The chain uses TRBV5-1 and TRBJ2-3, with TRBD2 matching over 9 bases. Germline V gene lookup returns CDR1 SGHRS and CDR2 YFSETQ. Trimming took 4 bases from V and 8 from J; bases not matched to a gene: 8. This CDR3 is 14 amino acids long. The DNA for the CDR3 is TGCGCCAGCAGCCTTAGCGGGAGCATCGGTACGCAGTATTTT. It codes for CASSLSGSIGTQYF.

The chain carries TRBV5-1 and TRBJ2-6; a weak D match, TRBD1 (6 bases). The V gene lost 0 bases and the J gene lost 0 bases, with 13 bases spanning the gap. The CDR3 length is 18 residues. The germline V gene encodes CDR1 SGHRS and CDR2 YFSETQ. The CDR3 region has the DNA TGCGCCAGCAGCTTGGGGGTAACAGGGATCTCTGGGGCCAACGTCCTGACTTTC. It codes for CASSLGVTGISGANVLTF.

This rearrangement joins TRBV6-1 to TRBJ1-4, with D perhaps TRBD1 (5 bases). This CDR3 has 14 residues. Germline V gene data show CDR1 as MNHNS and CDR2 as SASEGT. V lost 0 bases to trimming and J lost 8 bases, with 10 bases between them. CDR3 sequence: CASSEAGGTEKLFF. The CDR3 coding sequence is TGTGCCAGCAGTGAAGCCGGAGGGACGGAAAAACTGTTTTTT.

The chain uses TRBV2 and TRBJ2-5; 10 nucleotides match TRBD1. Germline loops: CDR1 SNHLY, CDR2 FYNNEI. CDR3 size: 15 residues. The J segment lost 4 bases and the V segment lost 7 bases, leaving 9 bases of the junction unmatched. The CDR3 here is CASNLIWTGGETQYF. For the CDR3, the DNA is TGTGCCAGCAACTTGATTTGGACAGGGGGAGAGACCCAGTACTTC.

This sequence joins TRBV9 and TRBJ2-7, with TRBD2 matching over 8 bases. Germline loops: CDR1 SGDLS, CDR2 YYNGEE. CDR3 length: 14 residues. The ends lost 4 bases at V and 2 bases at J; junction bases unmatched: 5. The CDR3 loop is CASSPSGRAYEQYF. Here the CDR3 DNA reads TGTGCCAGCAGCCCCTCCGGGAGGGCCTACGAGCAGTACTTC.

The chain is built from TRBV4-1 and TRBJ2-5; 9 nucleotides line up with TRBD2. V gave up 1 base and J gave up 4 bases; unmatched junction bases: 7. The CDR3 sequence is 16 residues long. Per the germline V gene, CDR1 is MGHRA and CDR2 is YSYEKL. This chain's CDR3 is CASSQGGWREGETQYF. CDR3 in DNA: TGCGCCAGCAGCCAAGGAGGTTGGCGGGAGGGAGAGACCCAGTACTTC.

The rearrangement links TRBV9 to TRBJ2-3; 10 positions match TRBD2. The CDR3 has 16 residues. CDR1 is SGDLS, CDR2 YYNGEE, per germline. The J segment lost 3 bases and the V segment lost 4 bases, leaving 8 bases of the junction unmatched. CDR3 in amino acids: CASSNIAGGATDTQYF. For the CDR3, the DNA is TGTGCCAGCAGCAATATAGCGGGAGGTGCGACAGATACGCAGTATTTT.

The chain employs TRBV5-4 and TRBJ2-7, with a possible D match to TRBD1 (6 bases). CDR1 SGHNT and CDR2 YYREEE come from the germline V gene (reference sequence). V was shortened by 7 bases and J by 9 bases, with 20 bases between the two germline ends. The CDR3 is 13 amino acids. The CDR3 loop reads CASSQGEQGWQYF. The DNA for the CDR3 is TGTGCCAGCTCCCAAGGAGAACAGGGATGGCAGTACTTC.

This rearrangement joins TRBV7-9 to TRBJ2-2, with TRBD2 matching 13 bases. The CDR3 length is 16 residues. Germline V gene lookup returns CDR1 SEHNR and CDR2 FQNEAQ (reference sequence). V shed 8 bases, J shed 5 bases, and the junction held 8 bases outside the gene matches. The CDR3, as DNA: TGTGCCAGCTTCCCTCAGGGACTAGCGGGGACCGGGGAGCTGTTTTTT. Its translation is CASFPQGLAGTGELFF.

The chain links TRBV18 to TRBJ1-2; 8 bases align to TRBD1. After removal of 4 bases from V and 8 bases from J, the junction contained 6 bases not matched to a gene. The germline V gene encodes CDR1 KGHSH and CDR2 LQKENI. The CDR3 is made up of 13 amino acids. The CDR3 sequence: CASSHPGGLGYTF. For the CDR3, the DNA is TGTGCCAGCTCACACCCAGGGGGCCTCGGCTACACCTTC.

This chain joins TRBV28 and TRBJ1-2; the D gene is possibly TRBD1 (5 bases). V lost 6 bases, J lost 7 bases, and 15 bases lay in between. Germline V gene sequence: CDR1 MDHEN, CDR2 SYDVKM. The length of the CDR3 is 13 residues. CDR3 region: CASSRQGAGGYTF. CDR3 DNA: TGTGCCAGCAGCCGTCAGGGTGCTGGTGGCTACACCTTC.

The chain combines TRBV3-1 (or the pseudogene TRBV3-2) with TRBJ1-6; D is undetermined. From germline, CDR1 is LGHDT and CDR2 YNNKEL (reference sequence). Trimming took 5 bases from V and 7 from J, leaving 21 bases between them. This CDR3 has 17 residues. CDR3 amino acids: CASSSSPGRLSNSPLHF. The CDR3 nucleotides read TGTGCCAGCAGCTCCTCACCGGGTCGACTGTCAAATTCACCCCTCCACTTT.

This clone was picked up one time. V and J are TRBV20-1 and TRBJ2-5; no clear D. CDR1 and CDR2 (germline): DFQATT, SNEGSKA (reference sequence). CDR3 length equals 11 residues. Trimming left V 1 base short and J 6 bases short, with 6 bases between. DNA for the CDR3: TGCAGTGCTAGAGTTCTACAGACCCAGTACTTC. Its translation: CSARVLQTQYF.

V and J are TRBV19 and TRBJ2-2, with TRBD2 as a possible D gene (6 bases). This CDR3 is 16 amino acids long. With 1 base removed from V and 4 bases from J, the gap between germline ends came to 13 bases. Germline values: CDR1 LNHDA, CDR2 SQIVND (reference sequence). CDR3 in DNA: TGTGCCAGTAGTATAGTAGGCGGGGCCGGCACCGGGGAGCTGTTTTTT. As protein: CASSIVGGAGTGELFF.